One T cell receptor beta chain is described in this entry. Its matching antigen is unknown. This sample is drawn from a study of T cell responses to AZD1222 COVID-19 vaccine. Findings and caveats of the study: Reports indicate that nearly half of spike-specific TCRs are directed at unmutated variant regions.

The assay was immunoSEQ multiplex PCR, and TCRdb's table has in-frame clones only and misses some. The sample comprises about 120,000 clones, around 81% of which are singletons, and approximately 9.4% rests with the top ten. Germline V gene data show CDR1 as LNHDA and CDR2 as SQIVND (reference sequence). The CDR3 totals 12 residues. V was cut by 8 bases and J by 8 bases, with 14 bases left in between. The genes are TRBV19 and TRBJ2-3, with a possible D match to TRBD2 (6 bases). The origin of this receptor is an adult in good health. The sequenced sample was peripheral blood, obtained on day 0 of AZD1222 vaccination. The CDR3 here is CASGAFGGTQYF. The CDR3, as DNA: TGTGCCAGTGGGGCGTTCGGGGGTACGCAGTATTTT.